This TCR beta chain was profiled in a study of blood T cell repertoires in COVID-19. Turning to the study itself: Acute and convalescent COVID-19 samples came from the United States, Italy and Spain. Nucleic acid was either cDNA or gDNA, and it came from T cells, B-cell-depleted T cells, or PBMCs.

This CDR3 has 16 residues. After removal of 4 bases from V and 5 bases from J, the junction contained 11 bases not matched to a gene. Germline CDR1 SGHRS, CDR2 YFSETQ. Methods used by the authors: It was from reference gene primer amplification that nucleated cell counts were estimated. Only in-frame clones appear in the TCRdb table, and some are missing; sequencing was by immunoSEQ multiplex PCR. The DNA was the basis for D and trimming; V, J and clone size are from that table. This sample yields hundreds of thousands of clones, of which approximately 85% are seen a single time; roughly an eighth belongs to the top ten.

This chain connects TRBV5-1 to TRBJ2-1; the match to TRBD2 covers 8 bases. This TCR derives from a woman in her sixties or seventies with active or convalescent COVID-19. Sequences were obtained from peripheral blood. The CDR3 region is CASSPPMSGGNNEQFF. CDR3 in DNA: TGCGCCAGCAGCCCCCCCATGAGCGGGGGCAACAATGAGCAGTTCTTC.